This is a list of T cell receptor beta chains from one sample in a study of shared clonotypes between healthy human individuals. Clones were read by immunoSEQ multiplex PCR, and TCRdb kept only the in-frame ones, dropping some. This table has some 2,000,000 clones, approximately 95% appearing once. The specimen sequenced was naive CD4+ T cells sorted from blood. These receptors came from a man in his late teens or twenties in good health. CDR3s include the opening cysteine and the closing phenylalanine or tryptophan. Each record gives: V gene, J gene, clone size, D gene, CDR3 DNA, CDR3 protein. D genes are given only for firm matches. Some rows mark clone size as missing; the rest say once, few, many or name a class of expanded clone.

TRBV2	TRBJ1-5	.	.	TGTGCCAGCAGCCCCTCCTCGGGGGGGAAAGGGAGCTATAGCAATCAGCCCCAGCATTTT	CASSPSSGGKGSYSNQPQHF
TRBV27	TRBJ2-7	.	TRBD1	TGTGCCAGCAATCCGGGACAGGGGTACGAGCAGTACTTC	CASNPGQGYEQYF
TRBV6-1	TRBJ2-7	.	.	TGTGCCAGCAGTGAAATGGGGCAGGGACCCTACGAGCAGTACTTC	CASSEMGQGPYEQYF
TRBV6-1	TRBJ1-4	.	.	TGTGCCAGCAGTGATCAGGCGGGGAATGAAAAACTGTTTTTT	CASSDQAGNEKLFF
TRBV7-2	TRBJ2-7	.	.	TGTGCCAGCAGCCTAGTATACGAGCAGTACTTC	CASSLVYEQYF
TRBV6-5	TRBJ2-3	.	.	TGTGCCAGTGGTCGTGGGGGCAACACAGATACGCAGTATTTT	CASGRGGNTDTQYF
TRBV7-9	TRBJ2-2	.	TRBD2	TGTGCCAGCAGCTTGCTAGCGGGAGTGGTCGGGGAGCTGTTTTTT	CASSLLAGVVGELFF
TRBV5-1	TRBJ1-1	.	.	TGCGCCAGCAGCTTGGAAGGGCAGGGGACCACTGAAGCTTTCTTT	CASSLEGQGTTEAFF
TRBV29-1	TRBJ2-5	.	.	TGCAGCGTTGCGGTTGGGGAGACCCAGTACTTC	CSVAVGETQYF
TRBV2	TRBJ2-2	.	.	TGTGCCAGTACTTGGGAGGGGGCGCAAACCGGGGAGCTGTTTTTT	CASTWEGAQTGELFF
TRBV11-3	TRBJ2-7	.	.	TGTGCCAGCAGCTTAGACGGCAGCTCCTACGAGCAGTACTTC	CASSLDGSSYEQYF
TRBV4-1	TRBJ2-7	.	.	TGCGCCAGCAGCCAAGAGGGGGGAATACCGAGGCGGCACTTC	CASSQEGGIPRRHF
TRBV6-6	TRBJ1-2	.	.	TGTGCCAGCAAAATGGCCAACTATGGCTACACCTTC	CASKMANYGYTF
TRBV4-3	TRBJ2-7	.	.	TGCGCCAGCAGCCAAGCGGGGACTCAACCCTACGAGCAGTACTTC	CASSQAGTQPYEQYF
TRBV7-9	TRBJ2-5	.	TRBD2	TGTGCCAGCAGCTTAGCGCGGGGGAGTAGAGAGACCCAGTACTTC	CASSLARGSRETQYF
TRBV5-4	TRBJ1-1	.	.	TGTGCCAGCAGCTTGGGGACAGCGACGAACACTGAAGCTTTCTTT	CASSLGTATNTEAFF
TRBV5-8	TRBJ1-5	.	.	TGTGCCAGCAGCCTACAAGACAATCAGCCCCAGCATTTT	CASSLQDNQPQHF
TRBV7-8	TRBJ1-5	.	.	TGTGCCAGCGCTACTAAGAGGGGGGCCAATAGCAATCAGCCCCAGCATTTT	CASATKRGANSNQPQHF
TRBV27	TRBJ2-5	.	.	TGTGCCAGCAGTTCGAGGGGGGGGGAGACCCAGTACTTC	CASSSRGGETQYF
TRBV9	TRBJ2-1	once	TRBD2	TGTGCCAGCAGCGTAGGAGGGACTAGTGTGTTCTTC	CASSVGGTSVFF
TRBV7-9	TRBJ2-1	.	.	TGTGCCAGCAGCTTGTCGGGGTTCAGTGAGCAGTTCTTC	CASSLSGFSEQFF
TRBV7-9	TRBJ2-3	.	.	TGTGCCAGCAGCTTATCTCGCACAGATACGCAGTATTTT	CASSLSRTDTQYF
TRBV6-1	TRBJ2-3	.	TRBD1	TGTGCCAGCTCCCTCGGAACAGGGGTTACAGATACGCAGTATTTT	CASSLGTGVTDTQYF
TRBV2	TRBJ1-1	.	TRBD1	TGTGCCAGCAGGGGGGCCGGGACAGGGTACACTGAAGCTTTCTTT	CASRGAGTGYTEAFF
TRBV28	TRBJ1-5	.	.	TGTGCCAGCAGGCAGGTTAGCAATCAGCCCCAGCATTTT	CASRQVSNQPQHF
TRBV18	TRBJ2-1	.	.	TGTGCCAGCTCACCACCAGGGACTCCGGGCCCGCCAAATGAGCAGTTCTTC	CASSPPGTPGPPNEQFF
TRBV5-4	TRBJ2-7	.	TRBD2	TGTGCCAGCAGTTTGCCGGGACTAGCGGGAGTCCCCTACGAGCAGTACTTC	CASSLPGLAGVPYEQYF
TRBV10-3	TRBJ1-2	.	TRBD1	TGTGCCATCAGTGACCCGGACAGGGTTGGCTATGGCTACACCTTC	CAISDPDRVGYGYTF
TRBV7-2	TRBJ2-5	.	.	TGTGCCAGCAGCTCCCTGGGGCGGGAAGAGACCCAGTACTTC	CASSSLGREETQYF
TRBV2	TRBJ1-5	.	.	TGTGCCAGCAGTGGACAGAACAATCAGCCCCAGCATTTT	CASSGQNNQPQHF
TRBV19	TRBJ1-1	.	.	TGTGCCAGTAGTAGGGTGAGTTGGGAAGCTTTCTTT	CASSRVSWEAFF
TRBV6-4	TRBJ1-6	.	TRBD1	TGTGCCAGCAGCCGGACAGGGTCTAATAACTCCTATAATTCACCCCTCCACTTT	CASSRTGSNNSYNSPLHF
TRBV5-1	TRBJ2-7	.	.	TGCGCCAGCAGCTTCAGGACCGACTACGAGCAGTACTTC	CASSFRTDYEQYF
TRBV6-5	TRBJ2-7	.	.	TGTGCCAGCAGGGAGAGTGCAGGCTACGAGCAGTACTTC	CASRESAGYEQYF
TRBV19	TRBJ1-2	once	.	TGTGCCAGTGGAAGGGGTCTTAACTATGGCTACACCTTC	CASGRGLNYGYTF
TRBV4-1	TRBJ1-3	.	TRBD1	TGCGCCAGCACCACCTTGGGACAGGGCTCCCGGAGCTCTGGAAACACCATATATTTT	CASTTLGQGSRSSGNTIYF
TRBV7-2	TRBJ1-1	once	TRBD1	TGTGCCAGCAGCCCTACCTTACAGGGGGCTGAAGCTTTCTTT	CASSPTLQGAEAFF
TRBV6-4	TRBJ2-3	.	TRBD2	TGTGCCACCGGGCGGGGGGACGCAGATACGCAGTATTTT	CATGRGDADTQYF
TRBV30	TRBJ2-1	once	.	TGTGCCTGGAGTGTAAGAGGGATTAGGAGGAATGAGCAGTTCTTC	CAWSVRGIRRNEQFF
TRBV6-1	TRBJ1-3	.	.	TGTGCCACCCTCCTCGAAAGTGGAAACACCATATATTTT	CATLLESGNTIYF
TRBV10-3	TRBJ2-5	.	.	TGTGCCATCAGTGAGTCATTGGCGGGGGAGACCCAGTACTTC	CAISESLAGETQYF
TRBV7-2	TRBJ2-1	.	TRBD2	TGTGCCAGCAGTTTAGCGGGAGGGCCCTACAATGAGCAGTTCTTC	CASSLAGGPYNEQFF
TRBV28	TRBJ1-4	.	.	TGTGCCAGCAGGTCCGGGTCCAATAATGAAAAACTGTTTTTT	CASRSGSNNEKLFF
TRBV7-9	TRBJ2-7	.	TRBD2	TGTGCCAGCAGCTCGCTAGCGGGAGTGTACGAGCAGTACTTC	CASSSLAGVYEQYF
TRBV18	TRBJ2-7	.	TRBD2	TGTGCCAGCTCATCGTGGACTAGCGGGACCACCTACGAGCAGTACTTC	CASSSWTSGTTYEQYF
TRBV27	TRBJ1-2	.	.	TGTGCCAGCAGTTATAACGGGAACTATGGCTACACCTTC	CASSYNGNYGYTF
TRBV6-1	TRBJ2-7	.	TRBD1	TGTGCCAGCAGAGGGTCCGGGACAGGGGGCGGCGAGCAGTACTTC	CASRGSGTGGGEQYF
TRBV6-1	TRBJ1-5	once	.	TGTGCCAGCAGTGAAGCGGGGGGCTGGCAGCCCCAGCATTTT	CASSEAGGWQPQHF
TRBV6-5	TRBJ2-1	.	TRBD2	TGTGCCAGCAGAGGTAGCGGGGGAGACAATGAGCAGTTCTTC	CASRGSGGDNEQFF
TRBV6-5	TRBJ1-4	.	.	TGTGCCAGCAGCCGCGGGACAACCGGGGGGGAAAAACTGTTTTTT	CASSRGTTGGEKLFF
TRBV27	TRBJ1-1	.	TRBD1	TGTGCCAGCAGTTCCGGACAGGTTTCGAACACTGAAGCTTTCTTT	CASSSGQVSNTEAFF
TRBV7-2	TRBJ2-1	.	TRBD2	TGTGCCAGCAGCTCGACTAGCGCGATTCTATACAATGAGCAGTTCTTC	CASSSTSAILYNEQFF
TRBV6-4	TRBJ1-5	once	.	TGTGCCATCTCCGACCCCGAGGAGAGCCCCCAGCATTTT	CAISDPEESPQHF
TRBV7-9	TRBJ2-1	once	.	TGTGCCAGCAGCTTAGCCGGCAGCTCCTACAATGAGCAGTTCTTC	CASSLAGSSYNEQFF
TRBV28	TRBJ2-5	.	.	TGTGCCACCAATCGACGGCGTCAAGAGACCCAGTACTTC	CATNRRRQETQYF
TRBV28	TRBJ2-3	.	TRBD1	TGTGCCAGCAGTTTATTTTCCCGCCGACAGGGGAGAACAGATACGCAGTATTTT	CASSLFSRRQGRTDTQYF
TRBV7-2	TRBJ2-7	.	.	TGTGCCAGCAGCCCCTCGGTAGGCTACGAGCAGTACTTC	CASSPSVGYEQYF
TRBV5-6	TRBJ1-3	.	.	TGTGCCAGCAGCCCGGCGGTGGCCGTCTCTGGAAACACCATATATTTT	CASSPAVAVSGNTIYF
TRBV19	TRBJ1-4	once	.	TGTGCCAGTAGTACAAGAGGGCTCGGTGAAAAACTGTTTTTT	CASSTRGLGEKLFF
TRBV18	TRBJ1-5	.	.	TGTGCCAGCTCACCAAGTTGGGATAGCAATCAGCCCCAGCATTTT	CASSPSWDSNQPQHF